The next 20 T cell receptor beta chains were all read from a single sample in a study of T cells after yellow fever vaccination. TCRdb reprocessed the 5' RACE reads via MiXCR and lists one record per CDR3 protein. The sample holds under 200,000 distinct CDR3 sequences, 11% seen once. This material consisted of CD8+ T cells sorted from PBMCs, taken 15 days after the yellow fever booster vaccination. The source of these receptors is a young man who received the YFV17D yellow fever vaccine.

The chain recombines TRBV21-1 with TRBJ2-3; TRBD2 reflects the table's D call only, with no check against the DNA. TRBV21-1 is noted as a pseudogene. The length of the CDR3 is 13 residues. The CDR3 region is CASSKSTANTQYF. The CDR3 region has the DNA TGTGCCAGCAGCAAATCCACCGCTAATACGCAGTATTTT.

This clonotype was observed a handful of times. The chain couples TRBV27 to TRBJ1-5; no definite D call. The CDR3 has 12 residues. V was shortened by 7 bases and J by 6 bases, with 10 bases between the two germline ends. Germline CDR1 MNHEY, CDR2 SMNVEV (reference sequence). The CDR3 DNA sequence: TGTGCCAGCACCTCCGGAGGTCAGCCCCAGCATTTT. The encoded protein is CASTSGGQPQHF.

This clonotype was found many times. V and J are TRBV29-1 and TRBJ2-4; D is possibly TRBD2 (5 bases). Trimming pared 2 bases from V and 9 bases from J, leaving 11 bases between. CDR3 length: 12 amino acids. Germline CDR1 reads SQVTM; CDR2 reads ANQGSEA. CDR3 loop: CSVELEVAIQYF. The CDR3 nucleotides are TGCAGCGTTGAATTGGAGGTGGCCATTCAGTACTTC.

The CDR3 DNA sequence: TGTGCCAGCAATTTTGGCGGGCCCCAGCATTTT. It specifies CASNFGGPQHF. This rearrangement joins TRBV6-2 or TRBV6-3 to TRBJ1-5; D not certain. CDR1 MNHEY and CDR2 SVGEGT come from the germline V gene. The CDR3 has 11 amino acids. V was cut by 7 bases and J by 9 bases, with 10 bases left in between.

This clonotype showed up just a few times. The chain joins TRBV7-6 to TRBJ1-2, with TRBD1 identical over 9 bases. CDR1 is SGHVS and CDR2 is FNYEAQ in the germline V gene. The CDR3 totals 13 residues. V shed 5 bases, J shed 6 bases, and the junction held 4 bases outside the gene matches. As DNA, the CDR3 is TGTGCCAGCAGCCCGGACAGGGGCGATGGCTACACCTTC. It yields the protein CASSPDRGDGYTF.

The sample holds many counts of this clonotype. V is TRBV5-4 and J is TRBJ2-2; D unresolved. V was trimmed by 5 bases and J by 2 bases, leaving 13 bases between them. The germline V gene encodes CDR1 SGHNT and CDR2 YYREEE (reference sequence). The CDR3 is made up of 15 amino acids. The CDR3 spells CASSTPVVNTGELFF. CDR3 DNA: TGTGCCAGCAGTACCCCAGTAGTCAACACCGGGGAGCTGTTTTTT.

The genes are TRBV7-9 and TRBJ2-7; D is undetermined. Germline-derived CDR1 and CDR2 are SEHNR and FQNEAQ (reference sequence). Between the trimmed V and J ends, which lost 2 bases and 7 bases, there was a span of 12 bases. The CDR3 totals 13 residues. The chain's CDR3 is CASSLSRLEEQYV. The DNA for the CDR3 is TGTGCCAGCAGCTTAAGTCGCTTAGAGGAGCAGTACGTC.

The rearrangement links TRBV4-1 to TRBJ2-3, with a weak D call TRBD2 (6 bases). The CDR3 spans 14 residues. The germline CDR1 and CDR2 sequences are MGHRA and YSYEKL. The V gene lost 5 bases and the J gene lost 2 bases, with 11 bases spanning the gap. This chain's CDR3 is CASSTRENTDTQYF. In DNA form, the CDR3 reads TGCGCCAGCAGCACGCGGGAAAACACAGATACGCAGTATTTT.

The rearrangement uses TRBV7-9 and TRBJ2-3; D is unresolved. V was cut by 6 bases and J by 0 bases, with 13 bases left in between. The germline V gene encodes CDR1 SEHNR and CDR2 FQNEAQ (reference sequence). The CDR3 runs to 15 residues. The CDR3 sequence: CASRSAVPSTDTQYF. CDR3 coding DNA: TGTGCCAGCAGGTCTGCCGTGCCTAGCACAGATACGCAGTATTTT.

The chain combines TRBV20-1 with TRBJ2-3; 7 nucleotides agree with TRBD2. This CDR3 region has 15 residues. V shed 0 bases and J 2 bases; nucleotides not matched to a gene: 5. Germline CDR1 is DFQATT and CDR2 is SNEGSKA (reference sequence). DNA of the CDR3: TGCAGTGCTAGAGAGAAGGGGACTATCACAGATACGCAGTATTTT. This translates into CSAREKGTITDTQYF.

This clonotype has only one observation. V usage is TRBV10-3 and J usage is TRBJ2-1; no clear D. Trimming left V 3 bases short and J 8 bases short, with 14 bases between. The CDR3 spans 14 residues. The germline gives CDR1 ENHRY, CDR2 SYGVKD. The CDR3, as DNA: TGTGCCATCAGTGATGGTCCCTTAGGCGATGAGCAGTTCTTC. Translation gives CAISDGPLGDEQFF.

This clonotype turned up a few times. The rearrangement links TRBV29-1 to TRBJ2-1; D unclear. Trimming took off 1 base at V and 0 bases at J, with 10 bases between the two ends. Germline V gene lookup returns CDR1 SQVTM and CDR2 ANQGSEA. This CDR3 has 15 residues. This chain's CDR3 is CSVEVVGYSYNEQFF. The CDR3 DNA reads as TGCAGCGTTGAAGTTGTAGGGTACTCCTACAATGAGCAGTTCTTC.

This clonotype was seen a few times. The gene calls are TRBV7-9 and TRBJ1-2; 9 bases match TRBD1. Germline V gene lookup returns CDR1 SEHNR and CDR2 FQNEAQ (reference sequence). The V segment lost 2 bases and the J segment 6 bases; nucleotides outside the gene matches: 7. The CDR3 has 15 amino acids. CDR3 sequence: CASSLTTGGWDGYTF. CDR3 nucleotides: TGTGCCAGCAGCTTAACGACAGGGGGATGGGATGGCTACACCTTC.

This chain connects TRBV7-9 to TRBJ1-3; the match to TRBD1 covers 8 bases. This CDR3 is built from 17 residues. V shed 2 bases, J shed 0 bases, and the junction held 6 bases outside the gene matches. Germline V gives CDR1 SEHNR, CDR2 FQNEAQ (reference sequence). In DNA, the CDR3 is TGTGCCAGCAGCTTATCGGGACAGGACCTCTCTGGAAACACCATATATTTT. It is translated as CASSLSGQDLSGNTIYF.

The DNA of the CDR3 is TGCGCCAGCGCGACTAGCGGGGGGGAATACAATGAGCAGTTCTTC. Translating it yields CASATSGGEYNEQFF. The V gene is TRBV5-1, the J gene TRBJ2-1, with TRBD2 identical over 14 bases. CDR3 length: 15 residues. CDR1 and CDR2 from the germline V gene are SGHRS and YFSETQ. The V segment lost 7 bases and the J segment 4 bases; nucleotides outside the gene matches: 4.

The gene calls are TRBV9 and TRBJ1-1, with TRBD1 as a possible D gene (6 bases). The CDR3 has 12 amino acids. Germline V gene data show CDR1 as SGDLS and CDR2 as YYNGEE. The V end was cut by 4 bases, the J end by 8 bases, with 12 bases between. CDR3 DNA sequence: TGTGCCAGCAGCTTCTCCGGACAGGAAGCTTTCTTT. Protein sequence: CASSFSGQEAFF.

The chain recombines TRBV4-1 with TRBJ1-6; a weak D match, TRBD1 (5 bases). The V end lost 1 base, the J end lost 14 bases, and 12 bases lay between the germline ends. CDR1 MGHRA and CDR2 YSYEKL come from the germline V gene. The CDR3 has 13 amino acids. The CDR3 DNA reads as TGCGCCAGCAGCCAAGTTGGACCGGACACCCTCCACTTT. Its protein is CASSQVGPDTLHF.

This clonotype has only a few counts. The CDR3 sequence is CASSSRGGVYQETQYF. DNA of the CDR3: TGTGCCAGCAGCTCTCGCGGGGGGGTGTACCAAGAGACCCAGTACTTC. The chain has TRBV7-2 and TRBJ2-5; TRBD2 matches at 9 bases. Germline V gives CDR1 SGHTA, CDR2 FQGNSA. Trimming at V came to 4 bases and at J to 0 bases, leaving 6 bases not matched to a gene. The CDR3 has 16 amino acids. Full variable domain (outside the CDR3, taken from reference TRBV7-2 and TRBJ2-5): GAGVSQSPSNKVTEKGKDVELRCDPISGHTALYWYRQSLGQGLEFLIYFQGNSAPDKSGLPSDRFSAERTGGSVSTLTIQRTQQEDSAVYLCASSSRGGVYQETQYFGPGTRLLVL.

V usage is TRBV7-9 and J usage is TRBJ2-5; D ambiguous. Between the trimmed V and J ends, which lost 8 bases and 5 bases, there was a span of 9 bases. The germline CDR1 and CDR2 sequences are SEHNR and FQNEAQ (reference sequence). The CDR3 consists of 11 residues. The DNA for the CDR3 is TGTGCCAGCCGCCATAAGGAGACCCAGTACTTC. This encodes CASRHKETQYF. The full variable domain, in which reference TRBV7-9 and TRBJ2-5 provide the parts outside the CDR3, is DTGVSQNPRHKITKRGQNVTFRCDPISEHNRLYWYRQTLGQGPEFLTYFQNEAQLEKSRLLSDRFSAERPKGSFSTLEIQRTEQGDSAMYLCASRHKETQYFGPGTRLLVL.

The gene calls are TRBV27 and TRBJ1-5; TRBD1 aligns across 8 bases. The CDR3 is made up of 16 amino acids. The ends lost 6 bases at V and 4 bases at J; junction bases unmatched: 11. Germline CDR1 and CDR2: MNHEY and SMNVEV (reference sequence). The CDR3 coding sequence is TGTGCCAGCAGAAGACCCGGGACAGGTTTAAATCAGCCCCAGCATTTT. Its protein product is CASRRPGTGLNQPQHF.